The T cell receptor (beta chain) under discussion was sequenced for a study of cytomegalovirus exposure and HLA in healthy donors. Study-level findings and limits: Sequencing likely caused a cluster of highly shared sequence variants. A few of the chains that were CMV-associated were confirmed in vitro to be specific for CMV antigens. Later analysis identified over 15,000 TCR beta sequences associated with HLA alleles, using a false discovery rate threshold of 0.05. TCR beta sequences reportedly predicted most subjects' HLA-A and HLA-B alleles accurately.

Concerning this clone itself: The antigen is not known.

The V and J ends lost 6 bases and 7 bases, in that order; junction bases with no gene match: 12. The CDR3 contains 16 residues. The germline CDR1 and CDR2 sequences are SGHTA and FQGNSA. The PCR employed 60 Vbeta primers together with 13 Jbeta primers. Libraries were prepared by immunoSEQ multiplex PCR; TCRdb keeps only in-frame clonotypes and omits some of them. The data show about 200,000 clones, around 85% seen once. The sample comprised PBMCs. This clonotype originated in a man aged 18 to 30 in good health and CMV-seronegative. This chain links TRBV7-2 with TRBJ2-7; 13 nucleotides agree with TRBD2. CDR3 sequence (DNA): TGTGCCAGCAGACCATACCTTGGACTAGCGGGGGTTGAGCAGTACTTC. Protein product: CASRPYLGLAGVEQYF.